A selection of T cell receptor beta chains follows, all from one sample in a study of shared clonotypes between healthy human individuals. TCRdb keeps only in-frame clones here, not all; method: immunoSEQ multiplex PCR. The table has under 2.5 million clones, just under 95% seen once. The sequenced sample consisted of naive CD4+ T cells from PBMCs. The receptors were gathered from a man between 18 and 35 years old in good health. Some clones in this sample may be carry-over from other donors' samples. Each CDR3 is given with its conserved first and last residue.

J gene | CDR3 length | V gene | CDR3 protein
TRBJ2-7 | 19 | TRBV11-3 | CASSLFRDTSPGAFIEQYF
TRBJ2-2 | 13 | TRBV30 | CAWGIQGTGELFF
TRBJ2-1 | 13 | TRBV30 | CAGAGVGYNEQFF
TRBJ1-2 | 13 | TRBV7-2 | CASSYLSRYPYTF
TRBJ2-1 | 16 | TRBV28 | CASSSFGTGPYNEQFF
TRBJ2-5 | 15 | TRBV29-1 | CSVLGLAGETETQYF
TRBJ1-1 | 13 | TRBV18 | CASSPDLETEAFF
TRBJ1-2 | 16 | TRBV28 | CASSPHPTGAWRGYTF
TRBJ2-3 | 11 | TRBV10-1 | CASSGADTQYF
TRBJ2-5 | 14 | TRBV28 | CASSLNPTQETQYF
TRBJ2-3 | 13 | TRBV12-5 | CASGLIGTDTQYF
TRBJ1-5 | 13 | TRBV7-9 | CASSQAGGRAQHF
TRBJ1-4 | 14 | TRBV5-4 | CASSLTAGNEKLFF
TRBJ2-3 | 13 | TRBV7-9 | CASSRTGADTQYF
TRBJ2-1 | 13 | TRBV6-6 | CASRFSDYNEQFF
TRBJ2-7 | 13 | TRBV28 | CASSLREGYEQYF
TRBJ2-2 | 14 | TRBV27 | CASSLLGVGGELFF
TRBJ2-1 | 15 | TRBV9 | CASSETSGSINEQFF
TRBJ2-1 | 11 | TRBV6-1 | CASSQGGDQFF
TRBJ2-7 | 12 | TRBV7-9 | CASSGQGLGQYF
TRBJ2-7 | 13 | TRBV5-1 | CASSLTSRYEQYF
TRBJ2-1 | 13 | TRBV2 | CASRAGTYNEQFF
TRBJ2-2 | 16 | TRBV11-2 | CASSLRREPNTGELFF
TRBJ2-7 | 14 | TRBV9 | CASSENVGFYEQYF
TRBJ2-2 | 18 | TRBV18 | CASSLEIGLAANTGELFF
TRBJ1-2 | 13 | TRBV30 | CAWSFPGGYGYTF
TRBJ2-3 | 15 | TRBV14 | CASSQDSRGLNTQYF
TRBJ2-3 | 17 | TRBV11-3 | CASSTGTTSGSTDTQYF
TRBJ2-7 | 12 | TRBV18 | CASSPHQYEQYF
TRBJ1-2 | 13 | TRBV28 | CALSNRVSYGYTF
TRBJ1-4 | 14 | TRBV6-1 | CASSETRLPEKLFF
TRBJ2-1 | 15 | TRBV7-3 | CASSLTSSGRDEQFF
TRBJ2-7 | 15 | TRBV7-2 | CASSSASGPTYEQYF
TRBJ2-3 | 15 | TRBV11-2 | CASSLTGASPYTQYF
TRBJ2-1 | 13 | TRBV6-1 | CASKGPYYNEQFF
TRBJ2-7 | 14 | TRBV2 | CASTDRTGKYEQYF
TRBJ2-5 | 13 | TRBV4-1 | CASSQEGLETQYF
TRBJ2-6 | 14 | TRBV2 | CASSDPSGANVLTF
TRBJ2-1 | 15 | TRBV5-4 | CASSFLAGSYNEQFF
TRBJ1-4 | 15 | TRBV6-5 | CASSSTGTANEKLFF
TRBJ2-5 | 14 | TRBV5-6 | CASSLGWFQETQYF
TRBJ1-2 | 15 | TRBV19 | CASSMGRSRNRGYTF
TRBJ2-1 | 13 | TRBV10-1 | CASSRQGAGEQFF
TRBJ2-3 | 17 | TRBV27 | CASRGRSGPMYTDTQYF
TRBJ2-7 | 15 | TRBV5-8 | CASSLAGTHGDEQYF